The subject of this entry is one T cell receptor (beta chain). Antigen: not known. V lost 3 bases and J 1 base, leaving 12 bases between the germline ends. Germline assignment: CDR1 ENHRY and CDR2 SYGVKD. This CDR3 has 15 amino acids. This entry comes from a study of blood T cells in healthy people across ages. Whole-study results and caveats: What prevented conclusive comparison of naive and antigen-experienced cells was that PBMCs were unsorted. Naive T cell percentage by flow cytometry tracked strongly with beta diversity.

It was with a sample-barcoded 5' primer and a J-beta primer mix that a second PCR of about 6 to 12 cycles was run. A template-switch adaptor containing 12 random nucleotides labeled each cDNA molecule. From the 5' RACE reads, TCRdb called clonotypes with MiXCR, one entry per CDR3 protein. The data show around 1,700,000 distinct CDR3 sequences, roughly 27% seen once. The TCR comes from a woman in her thirties in good health. The rearrangement joins TRBV10-3 to TRBJ1-1, with D possibly matching TRBD1 (5 bases). Source material: blood. Here the CDR3 reads CAISEPGGQNTEAFF. The CDR3 coding sequence is TGTGCCATCAGTGAACCGGGGGGTCAGAACACTGAAGCTTTCTTT.